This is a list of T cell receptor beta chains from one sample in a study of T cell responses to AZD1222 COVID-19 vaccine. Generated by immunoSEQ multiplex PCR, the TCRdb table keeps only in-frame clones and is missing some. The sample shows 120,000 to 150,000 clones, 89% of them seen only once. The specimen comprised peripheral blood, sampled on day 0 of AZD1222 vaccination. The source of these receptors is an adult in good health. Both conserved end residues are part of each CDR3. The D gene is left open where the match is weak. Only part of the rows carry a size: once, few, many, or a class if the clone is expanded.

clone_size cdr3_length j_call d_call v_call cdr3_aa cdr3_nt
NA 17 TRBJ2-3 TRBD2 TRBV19 CASSASGTSGSRSTQYF TGTGCCAGTAGTGCATCCGGGACTAGCGGGAGCCGTTCTACGCAGTATTTT
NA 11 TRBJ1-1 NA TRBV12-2 CASRTKLEAFF TGTGCAAGTCGCACGAAGCTTGAAGCTTTCTTT
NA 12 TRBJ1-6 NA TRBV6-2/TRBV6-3 CASSEAHSPLHF TGTGCCAGCAGTGAGGCCCATTCACCCCTCCACTTT
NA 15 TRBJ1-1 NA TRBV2 CASSGRQPENTEAFF TGTGCCAGCAGTGGTAGACAGCCAGAGAACACTGAAGCTTTCTTT
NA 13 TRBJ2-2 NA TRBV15 CATGTSNTGELFF TGTGCCACCGGGACGTCGAACACCGGGGAGCTGTTTTTT
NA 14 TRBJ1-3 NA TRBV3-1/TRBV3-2 CASSRPTSGNTIYF TGTGCCAGCAGCCGGCCCACGTCAGGAAACACCATATATTTT
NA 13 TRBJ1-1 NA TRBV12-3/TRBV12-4 CASQKGSGTEAFF TGTGCCAGCCAAAAGGGAAGCGGGACTGAAGCTTTCTTT
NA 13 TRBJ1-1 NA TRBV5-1 CASSSTANTEAFF TGCGCCAGCAGCAGCACAGCGAACACTGAAGCTTTCTTT
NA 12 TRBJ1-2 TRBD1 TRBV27 CASSYRGLGYTF TGTGCCAGCAGTTACAGGGGGCTTGGCTACACCTTC
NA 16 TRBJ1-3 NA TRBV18 CASSPPRRSSGNTIYF TGTGCCAGCTCACCACCCAGGAGGAGCTCTGGAAACACCATATATTTT
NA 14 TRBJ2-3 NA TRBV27 CASSLAIGGDTQYF TGTGCCAGCAGTTTGGCGATAGGGGGAGATACGCAGTATTTT
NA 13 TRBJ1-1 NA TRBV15 CATSRDRVGEAFF TGTGCCACCAGCAGAGATCGGGTAGGCGAAGCTTTCTTT
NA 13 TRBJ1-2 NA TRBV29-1 CSVITGRNYGYTF TGCAGCGTTATCACAGGGAGGAACTATGGCTACACCTTC
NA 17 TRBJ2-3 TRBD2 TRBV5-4 CASSLSPAGGRTDTQYF TGTGCCAGCAGCTTATCCCCAGCGGGGGGGAGGACAGATACGCAGTATTTT
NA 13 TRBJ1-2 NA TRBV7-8 CASSLATGYGYTF TGTGCCAGCAGCTTAGCGACGGGCTATGGCTACACCTTC
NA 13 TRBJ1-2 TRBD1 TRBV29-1 CSVTETGDYGYTF TGCAGCGTAACTGAGACAGGGGACTATGGCTACACCTTC
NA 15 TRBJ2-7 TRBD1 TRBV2 CASSEAQGAVIEQYF TGTGCCAGCAGTGAAGCGCAGGGGGCGGTTATCGAGCAGTACTTC
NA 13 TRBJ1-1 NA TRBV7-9 CASSVNLNTEAFF TGTGCCAGCAGCGTTAACTTGAACACTGAAGCTTTCTTT
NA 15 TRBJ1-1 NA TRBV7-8 CASRSTGLGNTEAFF TGTGCCAGCAGATCGACAGGACTTGGCAACACTGAAGCTTTCTTT
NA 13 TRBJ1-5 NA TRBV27 CASSLFWGQPQHF TGTGCCAGCAGTTTATTCTGGGGGCAGCCCCAGCATTTT
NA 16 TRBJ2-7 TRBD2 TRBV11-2 CASSSPTSGASYEQYF TGTGCCAGCAGCTCCCCGACTAGCGGGGCATCCTACGAGCAGTACTTC
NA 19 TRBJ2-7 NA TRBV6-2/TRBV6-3 CASSSNNMAKAPHYYEQYF TGTGCCAGCAGTTCCAACAACATGGCAAAGGCACCCCACTACTACGAGCAGTACTTC
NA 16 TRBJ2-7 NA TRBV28 CASSTVIRRGWGEQYF TGTGCCAGCAGTACCGTAATACGCCGGGGTTGGGGCGAGCAGTACTTC
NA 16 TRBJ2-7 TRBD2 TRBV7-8 CASNVGGGPFSYEQYF TGTGCCAGCAACGTGGGGGGGGGACCATTCTCCTACGAGCAGTACTTC
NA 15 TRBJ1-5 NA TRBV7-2 CASSSDLNSNQPQHF TGTGCCAGCAGCTCAGATCTGAATAGCAATCAGCCCCAGCATTTT
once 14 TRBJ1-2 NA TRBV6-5 CASIMRNYYYGYTF TGTGCCAGCATTATGAGAAACTACTACTATGGCTACACCTTC
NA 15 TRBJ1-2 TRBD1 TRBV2 CASRPRTQGDYGYTF TGTGCCAGCCGTCCGAGAACTCAGGGGGACTATGGCTACACCTTC
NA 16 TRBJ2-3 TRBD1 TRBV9 CASSEQTGVVSDTQYF TGTGCCAGCAGCGAACAGACAGGGGTTGTTTCAGATACGCAGTATTTT
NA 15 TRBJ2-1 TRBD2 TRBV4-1 CASSQTSGGENEQFF TGCGCCAGCAGCCAGACTAGCGGGGGGGAAAATGAGCAGTTCTTC
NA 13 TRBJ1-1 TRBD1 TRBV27 CASRLQGRTEAFF TGTGCCAGCAGGTTACAGGGGAGGACTGAAGCTTTCTTT
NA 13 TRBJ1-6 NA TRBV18 CASSPGWDSPLHF TGTGCCAGCTCACCAGGCTGGGACTCACCCCTCCACTTT
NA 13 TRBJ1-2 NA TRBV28 CASSFGQKYGYTF TGTGCCAGCAGTTTCGGGCAGAAGTATGGCTACACCTTC
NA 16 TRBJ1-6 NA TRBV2 CASSVQGPSYNSPLHF TGTGCCAGCAGTGTCCAGGGACCCTCCTATAATTCACCCCTCCACTTT
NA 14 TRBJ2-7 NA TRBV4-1 CASSPGAAGYEQYF TGCGCCAGCAGCCCGGGGGCCGCGGGCTACGAGCAGTACTTC
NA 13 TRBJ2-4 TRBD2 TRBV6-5 CASSGGAKNIQYF TGTGCCAGCAGCGGGGGGGCCAAAAACATTCAGTACTTC
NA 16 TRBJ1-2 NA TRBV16 CASSQLGHFPNYGYTF TGTGCCAGCAGCCAATTGGGGCACTTCCCTAACTATGGCTACACCTTC
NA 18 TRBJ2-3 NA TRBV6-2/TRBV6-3 CASSYSTSSSPGTDTQYF TGTGCCAGCAGTTACTCGACGTCCTCCAGCCCCGGCACAGATACGCAGTATTTT
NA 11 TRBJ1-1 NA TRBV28 CASRAVRQAFF TGTGCCAGTCGGGCCGTCCGACAAGCTTTCTTT
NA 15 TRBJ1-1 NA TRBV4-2 CASSQEWVGFTEAFF TGTGCCAGCAGCCAAGAATGGGTGGGGTTCACTGAAGCTTTCTTT
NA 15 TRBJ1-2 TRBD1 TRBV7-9 CASSELGQGLGGYTF TGTGCCAGCAGCGAGTTAGGACAGGGATTGGGTGGCTACACCTTC
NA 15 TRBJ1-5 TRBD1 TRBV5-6 CASSATGSLNQPQHF TGTGCCAGCAGCGCGACAGGGTCACTCAATCAGCCCCAGCATTTT
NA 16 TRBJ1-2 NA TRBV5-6 CASSFNPGTLSGGYTF TGTGCCAGCAGCTTCAACCCCGGGACCCTCAGCGGTGGCTACACCTTC
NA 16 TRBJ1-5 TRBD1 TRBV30 CAWSAGQVTSNQPQHF TGTGCCTGGAGTGCGGGACAGGTCACTAGCAATCAGCCCCAGCATTTT
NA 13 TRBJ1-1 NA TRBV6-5 CASSYATNTEAFF TGTGCCAGCAGTTACGCGACGAACACTGAAGCTTTCTTT
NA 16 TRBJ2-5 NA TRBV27 CASSFRTRLGGETQYF TGTGCCAGCAGTTTCCGAACTAGGTTAGGCGGAGAGACCCAGTACTTC
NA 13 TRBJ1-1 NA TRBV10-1 CASSESGGTEAFF TGCGCCAGCAGTGAGTCGGGGGGGACTGAAGCTTTCTTT
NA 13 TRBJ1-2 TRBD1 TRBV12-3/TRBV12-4 CASRGTGLGGYTF TGTGCCAGCAGGGGGACAGGGTTGGGTGGCTACACCTTC
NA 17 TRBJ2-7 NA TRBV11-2 CASSLRGQRNNQYEQYF TGTGCCAGCAGCTTACGAGGCCAGCGGAACAACCAATACGAGCAGTACTTC
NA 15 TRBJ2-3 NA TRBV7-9 CASSVSVPGRDTQYF TGTGCCAGCAGCGTTAGCGTACCGGGAAGAGATACGCAGTATTTT
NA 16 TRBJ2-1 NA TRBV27 CASSLSTPIDYNEQFF TGTGCCAGCAGTTTATCGACCCCGATAGACTACAATGAGCAGTTCTTC
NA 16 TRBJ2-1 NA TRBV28 CASSLFFVAESGEQFF TGTGCCAGCAGTTTATTCTTTGTGGCGGAGTCGGGTGAGCAGTTCTTC
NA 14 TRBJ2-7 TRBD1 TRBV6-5 CASSFGDRDYEQYF TGTGCCAGCAGTTTCGGGGACAGGGACTACGAGCAGTACTTC
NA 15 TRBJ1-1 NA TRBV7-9 CASSLGTGMNTEAFF TGTGCCAGCAGCTTAGGCACAGGGATGAACACTGAAGCTTTCTTT